These 29 T cell receptor beta chains originate from one sample sequenced in a study of blood T cells in healthy people across ages. The authors ran a second PCR of about 6 to 12 cycles using a sample-barcoded 5' primer and a J-beta primer mix. TCRdb re-derived calls from the 5' RACE reads in MiXCR, one entry per CDR3 protein. The sample has under 2,000,000 distinct CDR3 sequences; 49% are singletons. The sequenced sample consisted of blood. The receptors come from a woman aged 40 to 50 in good health.

This clonotype was recorded many times. The V call is TRBV6-2 or TRBV6-3, the J call TRBJ2-5; D might be TRBD2 (5 bases). V lost 2 bases, J lost 4 bases, and 11 bases lay in between. This CDR3 comprises 14 residues. Germline CDR1 is MNHEY and CDR2 is SVGEGT. CDR3 DNA sequence: TGTGCCAGCAGTTACAGTCTAGCAGGAGAGACCCAGTACTTC. Protein: CASSYSLAGETQYF.

The V and J genes are TRBV20-1 and TRBJ1-4, with 7 bases fitting TRBD1. The CDR3 sequence is 14 residues long. CDR1 is DFQATT, CDR2 SNEGSKA, per germline (reference sequence). V was pared by 3 bases and J by 4 bases, with 5 bases of the junction left unmatched. CDR3 region: CSASRTGYNEKLFF. The CDR3 nucleotides read TGCAGTGCTAGCAGGACAGGCTATAATGAAAAACTGTTTTTT.

This clonotype was found once. The chain links TRBV7-2 to TRBJ1-2; D gene uncertain. V was trimmed by 5 bases and J by 6 bases, leaving 16 bases between them. CDR1 is SGHTA and CDR2 is FQGNSA in the germline V gene. This CDR3 has 14 amino acids. CDR3 in DNA: TGTGCCAGCAGCCCCCCTCAAGCGTTGAATGGCTACACCTTC. Its protein product is CASSPPQALNGYTF. Using reference TRBV7-2 and TRBJ1-2 for the parts outside the CDR3, the full variable domain is GAGVSQSPSNKVTEKGKDVELRCDPISGHTALYWYRQSLGQGLEFLIYFQGNSAPDKSGLPSDRFSAERTGGSVSTLTIQRTQQEDSAVYLCASSPPQALNGYTFGSGTRLTVV.

This clonotype was seen only once. The rearrangement links TRBV27 to TRBJ2-5, with 8 bases matching TRBD1. The end of the DNA fits TRBJ2-7 better, so the J call may be wrong. Per germline, CDR1 MNHEY and CDR2 SMNVEV (reference sequence). This CDR3 comprises 14 residues. The CDR3 DNA sequence: TGTGCCAGCGGCTTTAGACAGGGGAGTTGCGAGCAGTACTTC. This sequence encodes CASGFRQGSCEQYF.

This clonotype has more than one count but fewer than ten. The chain employs TRBV20-1 and TRBJ2-5; 9 bases are shared with TRBD2. Trimming took 6 bases from V and 2 from J; bases not matched to a gene: 7. CDR3 size: 14 residues. In germline, CDR1 is DFQATT, CDR2 SNEGSKA (reference sequence). Written as DNA, the CDR3 is TGCAGTGCACCTACTAGCGGGTGGCAAGAGACCCAGTACTTC. Its translation: CSAPTSGWQETQYF.

This chain uses TRBV7-2 with TRBJ2-2, with TRBD2 identical over 9 bases. CDR1 is SGHTA and CDR2 is FQGNSA in the germline V gene. This CDR3 is built from 17 residues. The V and J ends lost 3 bases and 1 base, in that order; junction bases with no gene match: 6. This CDR3 reads CASSLVWRGGNTGELFF. In DNA, the CDR3 is TGTGCCAGCAGCTTGGTGTGGCGGGGGGGGAACACCGGGGAGCTGTTTTTT.

There are a few counts of this clonotype. V gene TRBV9 combines with J gene TRBJ2-6; tentative D call: TRBD2 (5 bases). Trimming shortened V by 1 base and J by 0 bases, and 11 bases separated the two germline ends. Looked up from germline, CDR1 is SGDLS and CDR2 is YYNGEE. This CDR3 region has 17 residues. DNA of the CDR3: TGTGCCAGCAGCGTAAGGCTGGGGAGCTCTGGGGCCAACGTCCTGACTTTC. Its protein is CASSVRLGSSGANVLTF.

This chain links TRBV20-1 with TRBJ1-2; 7 bases are a match to TRBD1. Germline loops: CDR1 DFQATT, CDR2 SNEGSKA (reference sequence). V was pared by 3 bases and J by 8 bases, with 9 bases of the junction left unmatched. CDR3 length: 13 residues. CDR3 DNA: TGCAGTGCTAGCCCAGACAGGGTCAGCGGCTACACCTTC. Amino acids: CSASPDRVSGYTF.

This clonotype was counted between two and nine times. The chain recombines TRBV29-1 with TRBJ2-7; 7 bases fit TRBD1. The ends lost 6 bases at V and 3 bases at J; junction bases unmatched: 5. CDR1 and CDR2 from the germline V gene are SQVTM and ANQGSEA. The length of the CDR3 is 12 residues. The CDR3 is CSVQGYSYEQYF. CDR3 sequence (DNA): TGCAGCGTACAGGGGTATAGCTACGAGCAGTACTTC.

This sequence joins TRBV4-1 and TRBJ1-1; D is possibly TRBD1 (6 bases). The V gene lost 6 bases and the J gene lost 3 bases, with 14 bases spanning the gap. CDR1 and CDR2 from the germline V gene are MGHRA and YSYEKL. The CDR3 has 14 amino acids. CDR3 nucleotide sequence: TGCGCCAGCAGACCCCGACAGGTCGACACTGAAGCTTTCTTT. Translated: CASRPRQVDTEAFF.

In its sample, this clonotype was seen a few times. This CDR3 reads CASRRQGRPYGYTF. The CDR3 DNA is TGTGCCAGCAGGCGACAGGGGCGCCCGTATGGCTACACCTTC. The V gene is TRBV12-3 or TRBV12-4, the J gene TRBJ1-2; 8 bases align to TRBD1. The CDR3 runs 14 residues. Trimming at V came to 6 bases and at J to 5 bases, leaving 8 bases not matched to a gene.

Many counts were recorded for this clonotype. The CDR3 loop is CASSQVGNYGYTF. In nucleotides, the CDR3 is TGTGCCAGCAGCCAGGTGGGGAACTATGGCTACACCTTC. V is TRBV14 and J is TRBJ1-2; D is ambiguous. CDR1 and CDR2 (germline): SGHDN, FVKESK. The CDR3 sequence is 13 residues long. Between the trimmed V and J ends, which lost 3 bases and 2 bases, there was a span of 7 bases.

This chain links TRBV29-1 with TRBJ1-2, with a weak D call TRBD1 (6 bases). CDR3 length: 11 amino acids. Per the germline V gene, CDR1 is SQVTM and CDR2 is ANQGSEA. Trimming cost V 6 bases and J 5 bases, with 10 bases left between them. CDR3 region: CSVLQGYGYTF. CDR3 DNA: TGCAGCGTGCTGCAGGGGTATGGCTACACCTTC.

V and J are TRBV7-9 and TRBJ1-4; possible D gene TRBD1, 5 bases. Germline CDR1 is SEHNR and CDR2 is FQNEAQ (reference sequence). CDR3 length: 14 residues. V gave up 3 bases and J gave up 8 bases, with 13 bases separating them. The CDR3 is CASSFYGAREKLFF. CDR3 coding DNA: TGTGCCAGCAGCTTTTATGGGGCGCGCGAAAAACTGTTTTTT.

This clonotype was found a few times. This chain links TRBV6-6 with TRBJ2-4, with D tentatively TRBD1 (6 bases). CDR1 is MNHNY and CDR2 is SVGAGI in the germline V gene (reference sequence). The CDR3 is 17 amino acids. With 6 bases removed from V and 0 bases from J, the gap between germline ends came to 18 bases. CDR3 amino acids: CASRTREQGLAKNIQYF. For the CDR3, the DNA is TGTGCCAGCAGAACCCGGGAACAGGGCTTAGCCAAAAACATTCAGTACTTC.

The gene calls are TRBV12-3 or TRBV12-4 and TRBJ1-2, with unresolved D. The CDR3 is made up of 13 amino acids. Trimming stripped 2 bases from V and 3 bases from J, with 7 bases between. In DNA, the CDR3 is TGTGCCAGCAGTTTAACAGAGCACTATGGCTACACCTTC. Translation: CASSLTEHYGYTF.

The chain couples TRBV9 to TRBJ2-1; D may correspond to TRBD1 or TRBD2 (6 bases each). The V and J ends lost 2 bases and 2 bases respectively, with 14 bases between them. This CDR3 spans 16 amino acids. The germline CDR1 and CDR2 sequences are SGDLS and YYNGEE. CDR3 nucleotides: TGTGCCAGCAGCGTCCCCGGGGGCGCAACCTACAATGAGCAGTTCTTC. Translated: CASSVPGGATYNEQFF.

This clonotype has more than one count but fewer than ten. The chain couples TRBV5-4 to TRBJ2-7, with D unresolved. The V gene lost 0 bases and the J gene lost 2 bases, with 6 bases spanning the gap. The germline V gene encodes CDR1 SGHNT and CDR2 YYREEE (reference sequence). This CDR3 contains 13 residues. Here the CDR3 DNA reads TGTGCCAGCAGCTTGGACGGACCCTACGAGCAGTACTTC. Its protein is CASSLDGPYEQYF.

The chain has TRBV28 and TRBJ2-4, with 8 bases matching TRBD2. Germline-derived CDR1 and CDR2 are MDHEN and SYDVKM. With 6 bases clipped from V and 0 bases from J, the junction kept 7 bases outside the gene matches. The CDR3 runs 16 residues. CDR3 in amino acids: CASRAGGELAKNIQYF. The CDR3, as DNA: TGTGCCAGCAGGGCGGGGGGAGAACTAGCCAAAAACATTCAGTACTTC.

V and J are TRBV20-1 and TRBJ2-1, with D maybe TRBD1 (5 bases). The J call is doubtful: the DNA matches TRBJ2-7 better. This CDR3 spans 15 amino acids. Germline lookup yields CDR1 DFQATT and CDR2 SNEGSKA (reference sequence). CDR3 nucleotide sequence: TGCAGTGCTAGAGAGGACACCAAGCTGTACAATGAGCAGTACTTC. Protein product: CSAREDTKLYNEQYF.

The chain couples TRBV4-3 to TRBJ1-2; no clear D. V lost 0 bases and J 4 bases, leaving 12 bases between the germline ends. CDR1 LGHNA and CDR2 YSLEER come from the germline V gene. The CDR3 consists of 15 residues. CDR3 coding DNA: TGCGCCAGCAGCCAAGAGAAGGGCTTGGGCTATGGCTACACCTTC. As protein: CASSQEKGLGYGYTF.

This sequence joins TRBV9 and TRBJ2-1; D is possibly TRBD2 (5 bases). Germline V lookup: CDR1 SGDLS, CDR2 YYNGEE. The V and J ends lost 2 bases and 10 bases respectively, with 16 bases between them. This CDR3 contains 14 residues. The CDR3 sequence: CASSVSATTVEQFF. The DNA of the CDR3 is TGTGCCAGCAGCGTTTCGGCGACTACCGTCGAGCAGTTCTTC.

The V and J genes are TRBV6-6 and TRBJ1-1; D gene uncertain. Germline values: CDR1 MNHNY, CDR2 SVGAGI (reference sequence). The ends were cut back, 6 bases at V and 0 bases at J, with 8 bases in the middle. This CDR3 spans 13 amino acids. The CDR3: CASSDWVNTEAFF. The CDR3 DNA sequence: TGTGCCAGCAGCGATTGGGTGAACACTGAAGCTTTCTTT.

This clonotype was counted at least ten times. The chain joins TRBV7-2 to TRBJ2-7; a possible D gene is TRBD2 (6 bases). This CDR3 comprises 13 residues. Trimming took off 3 bases at V and 2 bases at J, with 8 bases between the two ends. CDR1 and CDR2 (germline): SGHTA, FQGNSA. CDR3 sequence (DNA): TGTGCCAGCAGCTTTCGGGGGACCTACGAGCAGTACTTC. This encodes CASSFRGTYEQYF.

V and J are TRBV7-9 and TRBJ2-1; 9 bases are a match to TRBD2. The CDR3 is 15 residues long. V shed 6 bases and J 6 bases; nucleotides not matched to a gene: 9. Per the germline V gene, CDR1 is SEHNR and CDR2 is FQNEAQ (reference sequence). CDR3 residues: CASSRGRGGCNEQFF. The CDR3 bases are TGTGCCAGCAGTCGTGGGCGGGGGGGTTGCAATGAGCAGTTCTTC.

This clonotype occurred a few times. The genes are TRBV4-2 and TRBJ1-1, with 8 bases matching TRBD1. Germline V lookup: CDR1 LGHNA, CDR2 YNFKEQ. The CDR3 sequence is 15 residues long. V gave up 2 bases and J gave up 5 bases; unmatched junction bases: 7. The CDR3 region has the DNA TGTGCCAGCAGCCAACCCGGACAGGGCGGTACTGAAGCTTTCTTT. Protein: CASSQPGQGGTEAFF.

This chain joins TRBV24-1 and TRBJ1-4; 9 bases map to TRBD1. The germline V gene has CDR1 KGHDR and CDR2 SFDVKD. V trimming: 5 bases; J trimming: 8 bases; junction bases outside the gene matches: 8. The CDR3 length is 15 residues. In nucleotides, the CDR3 is TGTGCCACCAGTGCCACTACAGGGGGCGAAGAAAAACTGTTTTTT. This gives the protein CATSATTGGEEKLFF.

This clonotype was observed once. This chain joins TRBV27 and TRBJ2-1, with 8 bases lining up with TRBD1. The CDR3 loop spans 16 amino acids. V trimming: 0 bases; J trimming: 7 bases; junction bases outside the gene matches: 8. From germline, CDR1 is MNHEY and CDR2 SMNVEV (reference sequence). The CDR3 nucleotides are TGTGCCAGCAGTTTATCCCAGACAGGGGTGGGGAATGAGCAGTTCTTC. Its protein product is CASSLSQTGVGNEQFF.

This clonotype has more than one count but fewer than ten. The CDR3 DNA reads as TGCAGTGCTCTAGGGGGGACAGGGGGCCGTCAGCCCCAGCATTTT. Translated: CSALGGTGGRQPQHF. The rearrangement uses TRBV20-1 and TRBJ1-5; 12 bases are shared with TRBD1. J gave up 6 bases and V 5 bases, and 8 bases lay outside the gene matches. Germline-derived CDR1 and CDR2 are DFQATT and SNEGSKA (reference sequence). The CDR3 length is 15 residues.